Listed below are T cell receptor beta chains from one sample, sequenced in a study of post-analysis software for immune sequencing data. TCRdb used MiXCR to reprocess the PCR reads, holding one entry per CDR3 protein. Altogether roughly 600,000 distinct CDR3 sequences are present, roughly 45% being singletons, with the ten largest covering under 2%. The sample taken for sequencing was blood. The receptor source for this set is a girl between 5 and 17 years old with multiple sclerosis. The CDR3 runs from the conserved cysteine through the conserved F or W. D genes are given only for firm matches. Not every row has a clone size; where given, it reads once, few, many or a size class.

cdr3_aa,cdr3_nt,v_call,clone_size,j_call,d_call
CSVGPLAKNIQYF,TGCAGCGTCGGTCCCCTAGCCAAAAACATTCAGTACTTC,TRBV29-1,.,TRBJ2-4,.
CSARDSRGANVLTF,TGCAGTGCTAGAGATTCGAGAGGGGCCAACGTCCTGACTTTC,TRBV20-1,few,TRBJ2-6,.
CASRWTGVAVQYF,TGTGCCAGCAGGTGGACGGGAGTAGCAGTGCAGTACTTC,TRBV12-3/TRBV12-4,once,TRBJ2-5,.
CASSPPSQGANTQYF,TGCGCCAGCAGTCCCCCCTCCCAGGGGGCGAATACGCAGTATTTT,TRBV5-1,.,TRBJ2-3,TRBD1
CASSQGLGSFSYEQYF,TGCGCCAGCAGCCAAGGTCTGGGCAGTTTCTCCTACGAGCAGTACTTC,TRBV4-1,few,TRBJ2-7,.
CASSQIHGGMGTDTQYF,TGTGCCAGCAGTCAGATCCACGGGGGGATGGGAACAGATACGCAGTATTTT,TRBV12-3/TRBV12-4,.,TRBJ2-3,TRBD2
CAWRAQMNTEAFF,TGTGCCTGGAGAGCACAAATGAACACTGAAGCTTTCTTT,TRBV30,.,TRBJ1-1,.
CASSYSIAGGPGEQFF,TGTGCCAGCAGTTACTCGATAGCGGGAGGGCCAGGTGAGCAGTTCTTC,TRBV6-2/TRBV6-3,.,TRBJ2-1,TRBD2
CASSQHDYEQFF,TGTGCCAGCAGCCAACACGATTATGAGCAGTTCTTC,TRBV3-1,.,TRBJ2-1,.
CASSSPRGGYTF,TGTGCCAGCAGTTCCCCCAGGGGGGGCTACACCTTC,TRBV27,few,TRBJ1-2,TRBD1
CSAPRADTQYF,TGCAGTGCCCCCAGGGCAGATACGCAGTATTTT,TRBV20-1,few,TRBJ2-3,.
CASSLAQAGSDTQYF,TGCGCCAGCAGCTTGGCACAAGCGGGGTCAGATACGCAGTATTTT,TRBV5-1,.,TRBJ2-3,TRBD2